The 9 T cell receptor beta chains listed next were all sequenced from one sample in a study of early T cells in non-severe SARS-CoV-2 infection. Via MiXCR, TCRdb re-called the 5' RACE reads, giving one row per CDR3 protein. The sample carries about 26,000 distinct CDR3 sequences, 4.4% recorded once. The sequencing input was whole blood. The receptors come from an adult who was a healthcare worker with PCR-confirmed SARS-CoV-2 infection or an uninfected control (not recorded which).

This clonotype was observed many times. The V gene is TRBV7-2, the J gene TRBJ2-3, with 10 bases aligning to TRBD2. V gave up 5 bases and J gave up 4 bases; unmatched junction bases: 6. Germline CDR1 SGHTA, CDR2 FQGNSA. This CDR3 is built from 15 residues. The CDR3 nucleotides are TGTGCCAGCAGCCCTAGCGGGAGCGTCGCAGATACGCAGTATTTT. Protein product: CASSPSGSVADTQYF.

The table lists this clonotype with many counts. The rearrangement joins TRBV12-3 or TRBV12-4 to TRBJ2-7; 8 bases line up with TRBD1. This CDR3 is built from 15 residues. The trim removed 6 bases at V and 0 bases at J, leaving 7 bases unmatched. Here the CDR3 reads CASSSTGDSSYEQYF. The CDR3 nucleotides read TGTGCCAGCAGCTCGACAGGGGATAGCTCCTACGAGCAGTACTTC.

This clonotype came up many times. The chain uses TRBV28 and TRBJ2-5; 10 positions match TRBD2. The trim removed 6 bases at V and 4 bases at J, leaving 11 bases unmatched. Looked up from germline, CDR1 is MDHEN and CDR2 is SYDVKM. The CDR3 spans 16 residues. DNA of the CDR3: TGTGCCAGCAGGGCATCGACTCTAGCGGGAGTAGAGACCCAGTACTTC. Translated: CASRASTLAGVETQYF.

This clonotype was recorded many times. V gene TRBV4-2 combines with J gene TRBJ1-6; D is uncertain. Germline V gene lookup returns CDR1 LGHNA and CDR2 YNFKEQ. V shed 4 bases and J shed 6 bases, with 13 bases lying between them. The CDR3 is made up of 15 amino acids. The CDR3 reads CASSPVGQVNSPLHF. The CDR3 region has the DNA TGTGCCAGCAGCCCCGTTGGGCAGGTTAATTCACCCCTCCACTTT.

In the case of this clonotype: One base away lies a much larger clone, so this may be a sequencing read error. The rearrangement links TRBV11-3 to TRBJ2-3; 15 bases fit TRBD2. The length of the CDR3 is 17 residues. The germline CDR1 and CDR2 sequences are SGHNT and YENEEA. Here the CDR3 reads CANSSRTSGRATDTQYF. CDR3 nucleotide sequence: TGTGCCAACAGCAGCAGGACTAGCGGGAGGGCCACAGATACGCAGTATTTT.

A note on this clonotype: A read error is possible here, since a much larger clone lies one base away. This chain joins TRBV24-1 and TRBJ2-3; TRBD2 is a possible D gene (5 bases). V gave up 4 bases and J gave up 6 bases, with 22 bases separating them. This CDR3 comprises 17 residues. Looked up from germline, CDR1 is KGHDR and CDR2 is SFDVKD. CDR3 sequence reads: CATSDDDPGNDKDTQYF. CDR3 nucleotides: TGTGCCACCAGTGACGACGACCCGGGAAATGACAAGGATACGCAGTATTTT.

This clonotype has a handful of counts. V usage is TRBV12-3 or TRBV12-4 and J usage is TRBJ2-3; a weak D match, TRBD1 (6 bases). This CDR3 is built from 13 residues. Trimming took off 3 bases at V and 4 bases at J, with 8 bases between the two ends. CDR3 in amino acids: CASSFKGADTQYF. The DNA of the CDR3 is TGTGCCAGCAGTTTTAAGGGGGCAGATACGCAGTATTTT.

The V gene is TRBV6-5, the J gene TRBJ1-1; D is undetermined. CDR1 MNHEY and CDR2 SVGAGI come from the germline V gene. CDR3 length: 13 amino acids. V was cut by 5 bases and J by 4 bases, with 11 bases left in between. The CDR3 nucleotides read TGTGCCAGCAGTCCTACTTCAGGCACTGAAGCTTTCTTT. It translates to CASSPTSGTEAFF.

This clonotype was seen at least ten times. The chain carries TRBV4-2 and TRBJ2-5; D may be TRBD1 or TRBD2 (6 bases each). The CDR3 is 18 residues long. Trimming removed 0 bases at V and 5 bases at J, with 22 bases between. Germline V gene lookup returns CDR1 LGHNA and CDR2 YNFKEQ. CDR3 region: CASSQDLQGGTAHETQYF. In nucleotides, the CDR3 is TGTGCCAGCAGCCAAGACCTACAGGGAGGTACGGCCCACGAGACCCAGTACTTC.